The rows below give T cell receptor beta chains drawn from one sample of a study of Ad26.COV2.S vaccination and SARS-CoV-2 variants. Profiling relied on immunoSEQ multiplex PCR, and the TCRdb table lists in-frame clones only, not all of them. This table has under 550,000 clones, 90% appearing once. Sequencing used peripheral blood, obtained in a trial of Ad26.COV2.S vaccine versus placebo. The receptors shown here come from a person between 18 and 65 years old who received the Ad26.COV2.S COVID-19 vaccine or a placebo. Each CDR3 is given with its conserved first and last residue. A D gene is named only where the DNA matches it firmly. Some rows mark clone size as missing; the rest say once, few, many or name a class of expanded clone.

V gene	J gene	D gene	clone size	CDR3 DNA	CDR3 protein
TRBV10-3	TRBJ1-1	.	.	TGTGCCATCAGTGAGGGGTATTGGACTGAAGCTTTCTTT	CAISEGYWTEAFF
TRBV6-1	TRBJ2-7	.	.	TGTGCCAGCAGTGAACGACTCGGAGGTGGCGAGCAGTACTTC	CASSERLGGGEQYF
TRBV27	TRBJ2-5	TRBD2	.	TGTGCCAGCCGATTTGGGGGTAGCGGGAAGTCGGAGACCCAGTACTTC	CASRFGGSGKSETQYF
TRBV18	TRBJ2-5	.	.	TGTGCCAGCTCACCGGGGCTCCAAGAGACCCAGTACTTC	CASSPGLQETQYF
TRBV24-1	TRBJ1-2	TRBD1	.	TGTGCCACCAGTGGTGGACAGGACTATGGCTACACCTTC	CATSGGQDYGYTF
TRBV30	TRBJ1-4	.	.	TGTGCCACAACCCAACCTTCAACTAATGAAAAACTGTTTTTT	CATTQPSTNEKLFF
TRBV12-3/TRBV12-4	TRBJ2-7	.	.	TGTGCCAGCAGTAGTACAGAGTCCTACGAGCAGTACTTC	CASSSTESYEQYF
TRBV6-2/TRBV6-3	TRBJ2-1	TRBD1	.	TGTGCCAGCAGTTACGGGACAGGGGGCTCGGATGAGCAGTTCTTC	CASSYGTGGSDEQFF
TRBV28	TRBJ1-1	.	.	TGTGCCAGCAGTTCTCGCTCTTCGGGTGCGAACACTGAAGCTTTCTTT	CASSSRSSGANTEAFF
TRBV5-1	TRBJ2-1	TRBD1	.	TGCGCCAGCAGCCTTGGACAGGGAAACAATGAGCAGTTCTTC	CASSLGQGNNEQFF
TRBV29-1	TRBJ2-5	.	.	TGCAGCGTACATTCCTGGGACGGAGAGACCCAGTACTTC	CSVHSWDGETQYF
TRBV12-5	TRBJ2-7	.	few	TGTGCTAGTGGTTTGGTACTGGGGGATTACGAGCAGTACTTC	CASGLVLGDYEQYF
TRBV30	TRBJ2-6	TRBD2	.	TGTGCCTCGGCCTCGGGACTAGCGGGAGTTGGGGCCAACGTCCTGACTTTC	CASASGLAGVGANVLTF
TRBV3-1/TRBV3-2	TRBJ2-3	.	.	TGTGCCAGCAGCCAAGAGGTGATCGGGACAGATACGCAGTATTTT	CASSQEVIGTDTQYF
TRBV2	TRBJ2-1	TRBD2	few	TGTGCCAGCAGTGGCCGGACTAGCGGGAGTGGTGAGCAGTTCTTC	CASSGRTSGSGEQFF
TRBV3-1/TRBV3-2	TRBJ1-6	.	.	TGTGCCAGCAGCCTCCAGGTAGATAATTCACCCCTCCACTTT	CASSLQVDNSPLHF
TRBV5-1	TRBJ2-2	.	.	TGCGCCAGCAGCTTGGCCGGCGGGGAGCTGTTTTTT	CASSLAGGELFF
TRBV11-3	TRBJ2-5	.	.	TGTGCCAGCAGCTTAGGACAGTCAGAGACCCAGTACTTC	CASSLGQSETQYF
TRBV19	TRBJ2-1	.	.	TGTGCCAGTAGTATGGGAGACAAGGTGTACAATGAGCAGTTCTTC	CASSMGDKVYNEQFF
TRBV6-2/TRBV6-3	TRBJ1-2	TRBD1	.	TGTGCCAGCAGCATTGCCGGGACAGGGCTATTCGGTAGCTATGGCTACACCTTC	CASSIAGTGLFGSYGYTF
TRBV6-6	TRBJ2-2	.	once	TGTGCCAGCAAATGGGGGACCGGGGAGCTGTTTTTT	CASKWGTGELFF
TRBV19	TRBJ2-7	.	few	TGTGCCAGTAGTCCCTGGACAGAAACCTCCTACGAGCAGTACTTC	CASSPWTETSYEQYF
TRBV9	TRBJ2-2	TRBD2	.	TGTGCCAGCAGCGCCCGACTAGCGGGGCTCGGCGGGGAGCTGTTTTTT	CASSARLAGLGGELFF
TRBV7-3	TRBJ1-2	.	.	TGTGCCAGCAGCACGTACCCCGGGGGCGGGGGCTACACCTTC	CASSTYPGGGGYTF
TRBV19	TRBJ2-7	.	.	TGTGCCAGTAGTATAGGTCAAGGGACCTACGAGCAGTACTTC	CASSIGQGTYEQYF
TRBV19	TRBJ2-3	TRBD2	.	TGTGCCAGTCAACTAGCGCTCACAGATACGCAGTATTTT	CASQLALTDTQYF
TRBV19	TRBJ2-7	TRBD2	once	TGTGCCAGTAGTAATCTAGCGGGAGGGGACGAGCAGTACTTC	CASSNLAGGDEQYF
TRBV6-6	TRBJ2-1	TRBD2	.	TGTGCCAGCAGTTACGGGCTAGCGGGACCCTACAATGAGCAGTTCTTC	CASSYGLAGPYNEQFF
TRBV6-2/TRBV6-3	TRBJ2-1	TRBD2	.	TGTGCCAGCAGTTACTCGATTGGAACTAGCGGGAGGCTGTACAATGAGCAGTTCTTC	CASSYSIGTSGRLYNEQFF
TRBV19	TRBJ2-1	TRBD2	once	TGTGCCAGGGTCTCGGGACTAGCTCACAATGAGCAGTTCTTC	CARVSGLAHNEQFF
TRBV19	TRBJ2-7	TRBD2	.	TGTGCCAGTAGTATGGGGACTAGCGGGAGGGCGGGCTACGAGCAGTACTTC	CASSMGTSGRAGYEQYF
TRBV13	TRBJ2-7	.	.	TGTGCCAGCAGCGATAGATTAAACTCCTACGAGCAGTACTTC	CASSDRLNSYEQYF
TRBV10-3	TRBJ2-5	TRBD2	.	TGTGCCATCAGTGAGTCTCTAAGCGGGAGGTACCAAGAGACCCAGTACTTC	CAISESLSGRYQETQYF
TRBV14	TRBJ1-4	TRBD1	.	TGTGCCAGCAGCCACTACTCCGGGACAGGGGGGCGTGAAAAACTGTTTTTT	CASSHYSGTGGREKLFF
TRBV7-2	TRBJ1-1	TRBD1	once	TGTGCCAGCACGGACAGGGGCAGCACTGAAGCTTTCTTT	CASTDRGSTEAFF
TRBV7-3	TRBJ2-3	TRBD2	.	TGTGCCAGCAGCTTAACCGGGACTAGCGGTGGAGCAGATACGCAGTATTTT	CASSLTGTSGGADTQYF
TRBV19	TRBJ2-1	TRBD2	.	TGTGCCAGTAGTACTGGACTAGCGGGAGGAAAAAAGGGCTTCTACAATGAGCAGTTCTTC	CASSTGLAGGKKGFYNEQFF
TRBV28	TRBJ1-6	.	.	TGTGCCAGCAGAACCCACGGTTCACCCCTCCACTTT	CASRTHGSPLHF
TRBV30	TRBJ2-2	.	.	TGTGCCTGGAGTGCAGGGGCCCGGGGCGGGGAGCTGTTTTTT	CAWSAGARGGELFF
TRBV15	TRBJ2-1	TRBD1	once	TGTGCCACCAGCAGAGGCTTAAGGACAGGGGGCGTAGGAAACATCTATGAGCAGTTCTTC	CATSRGLRTGGVGNIYEQFF
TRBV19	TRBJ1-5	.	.	TGTGCCAGTAGTGGGACACCCAATCAGCCCCAGCATTTT	CASSGTPNQPQHF
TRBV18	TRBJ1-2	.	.	TGTGCCAGCTCCCTTCCACGAGACAGTACCGACTATGGCTACACCTTC	CASSLPRDSTDYGYTF
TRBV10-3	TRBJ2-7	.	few	TGTGCCATCACCGATGGGGGAGTCCACGAGCAGTACTTC	CAITDGGVHEQYF
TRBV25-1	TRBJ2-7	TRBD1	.	TGTGCCAGCAGTGCCACAGGGGCCCCTGAGCAGTACTTC	CASSATGAPEQYF
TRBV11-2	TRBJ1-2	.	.	TGTGCCAGCAGCTTAGACGGACAGTTTGGCTACACCTTC	CASSLDGQFGYTF
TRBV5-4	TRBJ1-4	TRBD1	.	TGTGCCAGCAGCTTGGGGGGGACAGGGATCCGTGAAAAACTGTTTTTT	CASSLGGTGIREKLFF
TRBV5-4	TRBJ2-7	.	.	TGTGCCAGCAGCTTGGTCGGAACTGAGCAGTACTTC	CASSLVGTEQYF
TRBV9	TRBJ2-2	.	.	TGTGCCAGCAGCGTAGTGGGGCGGGACACCGGGGAGCTGTTTTTT	CASSVVGRDTGELFF
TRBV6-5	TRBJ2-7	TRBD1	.	TGTGCCAGCAGCGGGACAGCCTACGAGCAGTACTTC	CASSGTAYEQYF
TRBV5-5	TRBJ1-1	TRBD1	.	TGTGCCAGCAGCCCTGGGACAGGGGGCCACACTGAAGCTTTCTTT	CASSPGTGGHTEAFF
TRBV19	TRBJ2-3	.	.	TGTGCCAGTATCGATGACGGGAGTGGAACAGATACGCAGTATTTT	CASIDDGSGTDTQYF
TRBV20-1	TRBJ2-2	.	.	TGCAGTGCTAGGAACACCGGGGAGCTGTTTTTT	CSARNTGELFF
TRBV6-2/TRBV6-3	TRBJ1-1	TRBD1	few	TGTGCCAGCAGCCTTGACAGGGATGGAACGGTAAACACTGAAGCTTTCTTT	CASSLDRDGTVNTEAFF
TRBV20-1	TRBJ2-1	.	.	TGCAGTGCTAAAGGCCCTGGGGAGCAGTTCTTC	CSAKGPGEQFF
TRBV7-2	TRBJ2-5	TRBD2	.	TGTGCCAGCAGCTTAGACTGGACTAGTCAAGAGACCCAGTACTTC	CASSLDWTSQETQYF